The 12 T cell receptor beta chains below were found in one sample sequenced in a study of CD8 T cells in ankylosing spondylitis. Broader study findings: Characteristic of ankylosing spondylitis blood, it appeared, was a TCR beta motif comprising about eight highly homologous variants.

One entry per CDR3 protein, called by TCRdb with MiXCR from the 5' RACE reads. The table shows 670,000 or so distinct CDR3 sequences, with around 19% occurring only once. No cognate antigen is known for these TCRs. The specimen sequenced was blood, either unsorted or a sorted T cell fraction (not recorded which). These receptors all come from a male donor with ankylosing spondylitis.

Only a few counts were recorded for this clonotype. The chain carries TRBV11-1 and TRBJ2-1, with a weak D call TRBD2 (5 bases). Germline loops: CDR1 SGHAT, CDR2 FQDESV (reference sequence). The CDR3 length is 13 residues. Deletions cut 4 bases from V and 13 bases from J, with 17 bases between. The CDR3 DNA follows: TGTGCCAGCAGCTCAGCGGCGCTAGAAAAACAGTTCTTC. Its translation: CASSSAALEKQFF.

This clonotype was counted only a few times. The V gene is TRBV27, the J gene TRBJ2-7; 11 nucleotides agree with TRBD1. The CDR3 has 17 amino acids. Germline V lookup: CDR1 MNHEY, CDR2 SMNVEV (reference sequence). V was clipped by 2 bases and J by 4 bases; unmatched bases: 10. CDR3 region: CASSLLSPGQGGYEQYF. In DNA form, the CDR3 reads TGTGCCAGCAGTTTACTCTCGCCGGGACAGGGGGGGTACGAGCAGTACTTC.

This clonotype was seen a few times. CDR3 loop: CASSMQVGFPEAFF. As DNA, the CDR3 is TGTGCCAGCTCGATGCAGGTTGGTTTTCCTGAAGCTTTCTTT. The chain recombines TRBV6-1 with TRBJ1-1; D uncertain. Germline CDR1 and CDR2: MNHNS and SASEGT. CDR3 length: 14 amino acids. The V and J ends lost 8 bases and 6 bases respectively, with 19 bases between them.

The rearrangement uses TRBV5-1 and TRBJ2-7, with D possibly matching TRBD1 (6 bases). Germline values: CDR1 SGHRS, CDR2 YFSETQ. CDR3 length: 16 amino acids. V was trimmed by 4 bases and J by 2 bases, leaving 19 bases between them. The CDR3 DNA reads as TGCGCCAGCAGCCCATCATTTACCGGGACAACCTACGAGCAGTACTTC. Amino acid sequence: CASSPSFTGTTYEQYF. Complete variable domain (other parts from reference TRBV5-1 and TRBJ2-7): KAGVTQTPRYLIKTRGQQVTLSCSPISGHRSVSWYQQTPGQGLQFLFEYFSETQRNKGNFPGRFSGRQFSNSRSEMNVSTLELGDSALYLCASSPSFTGTTYEQYFGPGTRLTVT.

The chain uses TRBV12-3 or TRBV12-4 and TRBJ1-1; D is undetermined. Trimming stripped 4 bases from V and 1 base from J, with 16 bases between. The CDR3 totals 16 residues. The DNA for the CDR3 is TGTGCCAGCAGTTACCCAATCTCCCGAGGGAACACTGAAGCTTTCTTT. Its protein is CASSYPISRGNTEAFF.

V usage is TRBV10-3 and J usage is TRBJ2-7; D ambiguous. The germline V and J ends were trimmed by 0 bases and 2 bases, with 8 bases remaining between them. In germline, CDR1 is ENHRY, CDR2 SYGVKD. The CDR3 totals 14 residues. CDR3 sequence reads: CAISESTPPYEQYF. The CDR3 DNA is TGTGCCATCAGTGAGTCGACACCTCCCTACGAGCAGTACTTC.

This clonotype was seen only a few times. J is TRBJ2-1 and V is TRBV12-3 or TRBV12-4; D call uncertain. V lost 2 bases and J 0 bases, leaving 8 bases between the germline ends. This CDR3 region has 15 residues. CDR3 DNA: TGTGCCAGCAGTTTAAGTACAAGCTCCTACAATGAGCAGTTCTTC. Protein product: CASSLSTSSYNEQFF.

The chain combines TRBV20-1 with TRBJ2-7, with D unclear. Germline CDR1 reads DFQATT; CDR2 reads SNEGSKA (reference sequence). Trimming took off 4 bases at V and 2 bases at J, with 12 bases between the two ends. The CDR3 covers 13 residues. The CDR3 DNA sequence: TGCAGTGCTACCCCCGACGGAACCTACGAGCAGTACTTC. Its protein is CSATPDGTYEQYF.

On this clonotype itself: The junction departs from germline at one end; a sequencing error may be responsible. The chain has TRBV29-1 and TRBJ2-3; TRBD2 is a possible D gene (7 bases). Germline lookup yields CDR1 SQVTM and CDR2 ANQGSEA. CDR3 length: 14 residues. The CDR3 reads CSGEVRGRTDTQYF. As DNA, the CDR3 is TGCAGCGGTGAAGTGCGGGGGCGAACAGATACGCAGTATTTT.

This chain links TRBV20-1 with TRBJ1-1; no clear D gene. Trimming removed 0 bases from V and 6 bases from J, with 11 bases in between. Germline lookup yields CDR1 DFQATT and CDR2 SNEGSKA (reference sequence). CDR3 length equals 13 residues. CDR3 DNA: TGCAGTGCTAGAGACGGTCGGCGTTCTGAAGCTTTCTTT. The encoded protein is CSARDGRRSEAFF.

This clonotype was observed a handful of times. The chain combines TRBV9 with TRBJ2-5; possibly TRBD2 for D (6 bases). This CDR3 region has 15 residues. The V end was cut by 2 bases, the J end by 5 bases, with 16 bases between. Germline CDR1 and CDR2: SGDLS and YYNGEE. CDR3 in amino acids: CASSVGGWEAETQYF. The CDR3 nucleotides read TGTGCCAGCAGCGTCGGAGGGTGGGAAGCGGAGACCCAGTACTTC.

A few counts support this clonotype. DNA for the CDR3: TGCGCCAGCAGCCAAATTGGGGGACAGACCTACGAGCAGTACTTC. The encoded protein is CASSQIGGQTYEQYF. The J gene is TRBJ2-7, the V gene TRBV4-1, with 7 bases aligning to TRBD1. Germline CDR1 is MGHRA and CDR2 is YSYEKL. The CDR3 consists of 15 residues. V shed 2 bases, J shed 2 bases, and the junction held 6 bases outside the gene matches.